This T cell receptor beta chain originates from a study of blood T cells in healthy people across ages. The V end was cut by 4 bases, the J end by 3 bases, with 10 bases between. The CDR3 spans 13 residues. Germline values: CDR1 SQVTM, CDR2 ANQGSEA. Together with a sample-barcoded 5' primer, a J-beta primer mix was included in a second PCR lasting about 6 to 11 cycles. MiXCR, run by TCRdb on the 5' RACE reads, gives a single entry per CDR3 protein. Among around 1.7 million distinct CDR3 sequences listed, approximately 30% were seen once. The V and J genes are TRBV29-1 and TRBJ2-4, with no clear D. The sample comprised blood. This clonotype was obtained from a woman in her 30s in good health. DNA for the CDR3: TGCAGCGTTGTCACGGACGGCAAAAACATTCAGTACTTC. It encodes CSVVTDGKNIQYF.